This TCR beta chain was retrieved from a study of T-cell reconstitution after alpha-beta-depleted transplantation in children. This clonotype has a count of ten or more. Molecular barcoding with unique molecular identifiers was used for the TCRbeta library. MiXCR, applied by TCRdb to the PCR reads, yields one record per CDR3 protein. The data hold some 250,000 distinct CDR3 sequences, with around 12% observed a single time. The source of this sequence is a human donor who donated a stem cell graft to a child with acute lymphoblastic leukemia. Here the sequenced sample was PBMCs from the stem cell graft donor, taken from the stem cell graft.

In DNA, the CDR3 is TGTGCCAGCAGCAAAAGGGGGAGCAGTAAAGAGACCCAGTACTTC. It codes for CASSKRGSSKETQYF. The chain carries TRBV21-1 and TRBJ2-5; the DNA was not compared with TRBD1, the D call given in the table. TRBV21-1 is a pseudogene locus. The CDR3 has 15 residues.